This T cell receptor (beta chain) stems from a study of blood T cells in healthy people across ages. This CDR3 comprises 13 residues. CDR1 MGHDK and CDR2 SYGVNS come from the germline V gene. With 3 bases clipped from V and 6 bases from J, the junction kept 2 bases outside the gene matches. Individuals who donated were healthy Caucasians from Russia aged roughly 6 to 90. PCR was performed a second time for about 7 to 12 cycles using a sample-barcoded 5' primer and a J-beta primer mix. All cDNA molecules were each tagged by a template-switch adaptor with 12 random nucleotides. Each CDR3 protein is one row after TCRdb ran MiXCR on the 5' RACE reads. The sample carries under 2,000,000 distinct CDR3 sequences, roughly 52% recorded once.

The clonotype was recovered from a woman in her forties in good health. The V call is TRBV25-1, the J call TRBJ1-2, with 9 bases that match TRBD1. Sequencing was done on a sample of blood. DNA of the CDR3: TGTGCCAGCAGTGATTGGACAGGGGATGGCTACACCTTC. Amino acids: CASSDWTGDGYTF.